This entry lists 32 T cell receptor beta chains sequenced from one sample in a study of human T cells and chemical hapten exposure. Time point noted: healthy volunteer bleed at 2 weeks. Total RNA extraction was carried out from unfractionated whole blood. MiXCR, applied by TCRdb to the RACE reads, yields one record per CDR3 protein. The repertoire holds tens of thousands of distinct CDR3 sequences, with around 8.8% as singletons. Sequences were obtained from whole blood. The source is a female donor in good health. Some clones in this sample may be carry-over from other donors' samples.

The rearrangement joins TRBV7-2 to TRBJ1-2; TRBD1 matches 10 bases. Germline V gene lookup returns CDR1 SGHTA and CDR2 FQGNSA. The CDR3 spans 15 residues. V gave up 2 bases and J gave up 8 bases; unmatched junction bases: 8. This chain's CDR3 is CASSLRRDRGRGYTF. For the CDR3, the DNA is TGTGCCAGCAGCTTAAGGAGGGACAGGGGTCGCGGCTACACCTTC.

This clonotype was counted only a few times. CDR3 coding DNA: TGTGCCACCAGTGATTTGCACCGGGGACCAAACACCGGGGAGCTGTTTTTT. Translating it yields CATSDLHRGPNTGELFF. The rearrangement uses TRBV24-1 and TRBJ2-2; D is possibly TRBD1 or TRBD2 (5 bases each). V lost 0 bases and J lost 2, with 12 bases in between. This CDR3 region has 17 residues. Germline CDR1 reads KGHDR; CDR2 reads SFDVKD.

This clonotype was recorded at least ten times. The chain joins TRBV29-1 to TRBJ2-5; 8 bases are a match to TRBD1. The CDR3 length is 13 residues. The trim removed 8 bases at V and 2 bases at J, leaving 7 bases unmatched. CDR1 and CDR2 from the germline V gene are SQVTM and ANQGSEA. This chain's CDR3 is CSCGTGVQETQYF. The CDR3 DNA follows: TGCAGCTGTGGGACAGGAGTTCAAGAGACCCAGTACTTC.

This clonotype ranks as medium-sized. The chain carries TRBV13 and TRBJ1-6; maybe TRBD1 (5 bases). The CDR3 totals 14 residues. V lost 9 bases and J lost 4, with 13 bases in between. Germline V lookup: CDR1 PRHDT, CDR2 FYEKMQ (reference sequence). The CDR3 region is CASSRGGYNSPLHF. DNA of the CDR3: TGTGCCAGTTCTAGGGGCGGATATAATTCACCCCTCCACTTT.

This clonotype was counted only a few times. V is TRBV9 and J is TRBJ2-1, with TRBD2 matching 7 bases. The length of the CDR3 is 15 residues. Trimming took 3 bases from V and 5 from J; bases not matched to a gene: 8. Germline assignment: CDR1 SGDLS and CDR2 YYNGEE. CDR3 nucleotide sequence: TGTGCCAGCAGCGCGCTAGCGGAGCTTAACAATGAGCAGTTCTTC. It translates to CASSALAELNNEQFF.

This clonotype appeared a few times. The chain employs TRBV4-1 and TRBJ2-7; 10 nucleotides match TRBD2. CDR1 and CDR2 (germline): MGHRA, YSYEKL. The CDR3 covers 15 residues. Losses at the gene ends were 3 bases for V and 6 bases for J; bases not matched to a gene: 8. The CDR3 loop reads CASSHPSGRASEQYF. The CDR3 nucleotides are TGCGCCAGCAGCCACCCTAGCGGGAGAGCGTCCGAGCAGTACTTC.

There are many counts of this clonotype. The rearrangement uses TRBV20-1 and TRBJ1-2, with 7 bases aligning to TRBD1. Germline lookup yields CDR1 DFQATT and CDR2 SNEGSKA (reference sequence). This CDR3 is 12 amino acids long. With 7 bases clipped from V and 4 bases from J, the junction kept 6 bases outside the gene matches. CDR3 sequence (DNA): TGCAGTGGTCTAACAGGGGCCTATGGCTACACCTTC. Protein product: CSGLTGAYGYTF.

The chain is built from TRBV7-9 and TRBJ2-7; TRBD2 matches 10 bases. The CDR3 has 19 residues. The germline CDR1 and CDR2 sequences are SEHNR and FQNEAQ (reference sequence). V shed 5 bases and J 2 bases; nucleotides not matched to a gene: 18. The CDR3 loop is CASSQDSGASGRRAYEQYF. The CDR3 DNA follows: TGTGCCAGCAGCCAAGATAGTGGGGCTAGCGGGAGACGCGCCTACGAGCAGTACTTC.

This clonotype came up many times. The rearrangement uses TRBV6-2 or TRBV6-3 and TRBJ1-1; perhaps TRBD1 as D (5 bases). The ends were cut back, 0 bases at V and 4 bases at J, with 6 bases in the middle. Germline CDR1 MNHEY, CDR2 SVGEGT. The CDR3 has 13 amino acids. In DNA, the CDR3 is TGTGCCAGCAGTTACTCCGGGACCACTGAAGCTTTCTTT. Translating gives CASSYSGTTEAFF.

This clonotype turned up a few times. V usage is TRBV19 and J usage is TRBJ2-4; TRBD1 matches 7 bases. The CDR3 is 13 amino acids. Per the germline V gene, CDR1 is LNHDA and CDR2 is SQIVND (reference sequence). The J segment lost 7 bases and the V segment lost 3 bases, leaving 3 bases of the junction unmatched. The CDR3 reads CASSIEQGNIQYF. For the CDR3, the DNA is TGTGCCAGTAGTATTGAACAGGGGAACATTCAGTACTTC. Looking up the rest from reference TRBV19 and TRBJ2-4 gives the full variable domain: DGGITQSPKYLFRKEGQNVTLSCEQNLNHDAMYWYRQDPGQGLRLIYYSQIVNDFQKGDIAEGYSVSREKKESFPLTVTSAQKNPTAFYLCASSIEQGNIQYFGAGTRLSVL.

Only a few counts were recorded for this clonotype. This sequence joins TRBV10-3 and TRBJ2-7; TRBD1 aligns across 9 bases. Unmatched junction bases numbered 10, after V lost 0 bases and J lost 7 bases. The CDR3 consists of 16 residues. In germline, CDR1 is ENHRY, CDR2 SYGVKD. In DNA form, the CDR3 reads TGTGCCATCAGTGAGTCGAGGAACAGGGGGCCGGGGGAGCAGTACTTC. The encoded protein is CAISESRNRGPGEQYF.

This rearrangement joins TRBV28 to TRBJ2-7; D call uncertain. The V end lost 5 bases, the J end lost 3 bases, and 8 bases lay between the germline ends. The CDR3 covers 12 residues. CDR1 is MDHEN and CDR2 is SYDVKM in the germline V gene. The CDR3 sequence is CASSPQSYEQYF. In DNA form, the CDR3 reads TGTGCCAGCAGTCCACAGAGCTACGAGCAGTACTTC.

This clonotype came up many times. V is TRBV12-3 or TRBV12-4 and J is TRBJ2-1; D is perhaps TRBD1 (5 bases). Trimming stripped 5 bases from V and 0 bases from J, with 23 bases between. The CDR3 is 19 amino acids. CDR3 bases: TGTGCCAGCAGTCAGACCGGTACGGACAAAGGGGTCTCCTACAATGAGCAGTTCTTC. This codes for CASSQTGTDKGVSYNEQFF.

Details on this clonotype: The junction shows a germline mismatch at one end, possibly a read error. The chain joins TRBV24-1 to TRBJ2-1; 7 bases are shared with TRBD1. The CDR3 runs to 15 residues. The germline CDR1 and CDR2 sequences are KGHDR and SFDVKD. CDR3 nucleotide sequence: TGTGCCACCAGTGAAAACAGGGGTACCTACAATGAGCAATTCTTC. Its translation: CATSENRGTYNEQFF.

The genes are TRBV2 and TRBJ2-5; a weak D match, TRBD1 (5 bases). This CDR3 contains 15 residues. The V gene lost 5 bases and the J gene lost 10 bases, with 23 bases spanning the gap. The germline V gene encodes CDR1 SNHLY and CDR2 FYNNEI. CDR3 protein: CASSRKGQGFTDQYF. The CDR3 region has the DNA TGTGCCAGCAGTCGGAAAGGTCAGGGATTTACGGACCAGTACTTC. Combining the CDR3 with reference TRBV2 and TRBJ2-5 gives the whole variable domain EPEVTQTPSHQVTQMGQEVILRCVPISNHLYFYWYRQILGQKVEFLVSFYNNEISEKSEIFDDQFSVERPDGSNFTLKIRSTKLEDSAMYFCASSRKGQGFTDQYFGPGTRLLVL.

The table lists this clonotype with many counts. CDR3 bases: TGTGCCAGTAGACTTGGAGAGGCCACCGGGGAGCTGTTTTTT. It encodes CASRLGEATGELFF. The chain combines TRBV19 with TRBJ2-2; D unresolved. With 6 bases removed from V and 4 bases from J, the gap between germline ends came to 12 bases. The germline gives CDR1 LNHDA, CDR2 SQIVND (reference sequence). The CDR3 spans 14 residues.

The chain couples TRBV20-1 to TRBJ2-1; D call uncertain. Per germline, CDR1 DFQATT and CDR2 SNEGSKA (reference sequence). The CDR3 is 16 amino acids. Trimming shortened V by 0 bases and J by 5 bases, and 17 bases separated the two germline ends. In DNA form, the CDR3 reads TGCAGTGCTAGAGACTTCCTAACGGGCAGTCACAATGAGCAGTTCTTC. Amino acid sequence: CSARDFLTGSHNEQFF.

The V and J genes are TRBV4-3 and TRBJ2-3, with 14 nucleotides matching TRBD2. Germline CDR1 and CDR2: LGHNA and YSLEER. The CDR3 totals 16 residues. With 1 base clipped from V and 4 bases from J, the junction kept 1 base outside the gene matches. The CDR3 coding sequence is TGCGCCAGCAGCCAAGGACTAGCGGGAGGGCCAGATACGCAGTATTTT. Residues: CASSQGLAGGPDTQYF.

This clonotype occurred a few times. The V and J genes are TRBV13 and TRBJ2-3, with D tentatively TRBD1 (5 bases). The CDR3 loop spans 16 amino acids. Germline CDR1 reads PRHDT; CDR2 reads FYEKMQ (reference sequence). Trimming removed 2 bases from V and 2 bases from J, with 14 bases in between. CDR3 bases: TGTGCCAGCAGCTTAAGGCAGGGAACCTTCACAGATACGCAGTATTTT. Encoded protein: CASSLRQGTFTDTQYF.

The DNA for the CDR3 is TGTGCCAGCAGTGACATTAGCAATCAGCCCCAGCATTTT. Protein sequence: CASSDISNQPQHF. The V gene is TRBV6-6, the J gene TRBJ1-5; D gene ambiguous. The CDR3 consists of 13 residues. Deletions cut 5 bases from V and 0 bases from J, with 5 bases between. The germline CDR1 and CDR2 sequences are MNHNY and SVGAGI (reference sequence).

This clonotype has at least ten counts. The gene calls are TRBV2 and TRBJ2-7; 9 bases line up with TRBD1. Germline-derived CDR1 and CDR2 are SNHLY and FYNNEI. The V segment lost 6 bases and the J segment 1 base; nucleotides outside the gene matches: 7. The CDR3 extends over 15 amino acids. This CDR3 reads CASRIEGTGSYEQYF. The CDR3 DNA is TGTGCCAGCAGAATAGAAGGGACAGGGTCCTACGAGCAGTACTTC.

This chain connects TRBV29-1 to TRBJ1-3, with 7 nucleotides matching TRBD1. Losses at the gene ends were 3 bases for V and 0 bases for J; bases not matched to a gene: 2. Looked up from germline, CDR1 is SQVTM and CDR2 is ANQGSEA. The CDR3 sequence is 14 residues long. For the CDR3, the DNA is TGCAGCGTTGACTGGACAGGCTCTGGAAACACCATATATTTT. Protein product: CSVDWTGSGNTIYF.

This clonotype was recorded many times. The V gene is TRBV28, the J gene TRBJ2-3, with a weak D call TRBD2 (6 bases). This CDR3 is built from 14 residues. Deletions cut 11 bases from V and 0 bases from J, with 15 bases between. CDR1 MDHEN and CDR2 SYDVKM come from the germline V gene. CDR3 amino acids: CACGETFSTDTQYF. CDR3 DNA sequence: TGTGCCTGCGGGGAGACATTCAGCACAGATACGCAGTATTTT.

This clonotype came up many times. The chain joins TRBV7-9 to TRBJ2-4; 9 bases map to TRBD1. The CDR3 sequence is 16 residues long. Trimming cost V 4 bases and J 0 bases; bases outside gene matches: 4. From germline, CDR1 is SEHNR and CDR2 FQNEAQ (reference sequence). CDR3 sequence (DNA): TGTGCCAGCAGCTCGGGACAGGGCTTAGCCAAAAACATTCAGTACTTC. Translation gives CASSSGQGLAKNIQYF.

This clonotype was detected only a few times. This chain joins TRBV4-2 and TRBJ2-5; possible D gene TRBD1, 6 bases. V was clipped by 1 base and J by 3 bases, with 12 bases between them. The germline gives CDR1 LGHNA, CDR2 YNFKEQ. This CDR3 has 15 amino acids. CDR3 residues: CASSQGTAEEETQYF. In nucleotides, the CDR3 is TGTGCCAGCAGCCAAGGGACAGCGGAGGAAGAGACCCAGTACTTC.

This clonotype was observed a handful of times. The J gene is TRBJ1-5, the V gene TRBV5-5; 11 bases align to TRBD1. The CDR3 is made up of 15 amino acids. Looked up from germline, CDR1 is SGHKS and CDR2 is YYEKEE (reference sequence). Trimming cost V 3 bases and J 7 bases; bases outside gene matches: 6. The CDR3: CASSWGTGGEQPQHF. The CDR3 bases are TGTGCCAGCAGCTGGGGGACAGGGGGTGAACAGCCCCAGCATTTT.

This clonotype was detected only a few times. This chain joins TRBV6-1 and TRBJ1-2; D not resolved. The V end was cut by 2 bases, the J end by 6 bases, with 13 bases between. Germline-derived CDR1 and CDR2 are MNHNS and SASEGT. The CDR3 is made up of 14 amino acids. The CDR3 bases are TGTGCCAGCAGTGAACCGCGGCAGTGGAATGGCTACACCTTC. The encoded protein is CASSEPRQWNGYTF.

This chain connects TRBV2 to TRBJ1-2; D call uncertain. Germline CDR1 is SNHLY and CDR2 is FYNNEI. This CDR3 spans 14 amino acids. The ends were cut back, 6 bases at V and 4 bases at J, with 15 bases in the middle. The CDR3 region has the DNA TGTGCCAGCAGCAATTGGGCAGAACTCTATGGCTACACCTTC. It translates to CASSNWAELYGYTF. The variable domain in full, with the rest retrieved from reference TRBV2 and TRBJ1-2, is EPEVTQTPSHQVTQMGQEVILRCVPISNHLYFYWYRQILGQKVEFLVSFYNNEISEKSEIFDDQFSVERPDGSNFTLKIRSTKLEDSAMYFCASSNWAELYGYTFGSGTRLTVV.

The chain has TRBV28 and TRBJ2-6, with 9 nucleotides matching TRBD1. CDR3 length: 18 amino acids. V was clipped by 10 bases and J by 1 base; unmatched bases: 14. Germline CDR1 MDHEN, CDR2 SYDVKM. The CDR3, as DNA: TGTGCCACCCTTACCCCGGGACAGGGAAGATCTGGGGCCAACGTCCTGACTTTC. Its protein is CATLTPGQGRSGANVLTF.

V usage is TRBV5-4 and J usage is TRBJ2-5, with a possible D match to TRBD2 (6 bases). The V end was cut by 1 base, the J end by 5 bases, with 15 bases between. CDR1 is SGHNT, CDR2 YYREEE, per germline (reference sequence). CDR3 size: 15 residues. CDR3 nucleotides: TGTGCCAGCAGCTTGACATCGGGGGAAGTCGAGACCCAGTACTTC. As protein: CASSLTSGEVETQYF.

The sample holds many counts of this clonotype. The gene calls are TRBV4-3 and TRBJ1-6; weak D call: TRBD1 (6 bases). The germline V gene has CDR1 LGHNA and CDR2 YSLEER. The V and J ends lost 1 base and 10 bases respectively, with 17 bases between them. The CDR3 has 16 amino acids. The CDR3 bases are TGCGCCAGCAGCCAAGGATGGCTGGTCGGGGGCTCACCCCTCCACTTT. It is translated as CASSQGWLVGGSPLHF.

This clonotype was counted between two and nine times. The genes are TRBV27 and TRBJ2-7; 9 bases fit TRBD1. Unmatched junction bases numbered 13, after V lost 5 bases and J lost 5 bases. This CDR3 spans 16 amino acids. Germline V gives CDR1 MNHEY, CDR2 SMNVEV (reference sequence). In DNA, the CDR3 is TGTGCCAGCAGTCCACTGACACCAACAGGGGGCCACGAGCAGTACTTC. Residues: CASSPLTPTGGHEQYF.